Listed below are T cell receptor beta chains from one sample, sequenced in a study of T-cell reconstitution after alpha-beta-depleted transplantation in children. TCRdb recomputed calls from the PCR reads with MiXCR, one row per CDR3 protein. This table has 400,000 to 450,000 distinct CDR3 sequences, around 46% appearing once. The source material was PBMCs, sampled before TCRalphabeta/CD19-depleted stem cell transplant. The origin of the receptors is a girl under 10 years old with aplastic anemia, due to receive a stem cell transplant. CDR3s include the opening cysteine and the closing phenylalanine or tryptophan.

j_gene: TRBJ1-1
len: 13
v_gene: TRBV5-1
CDR3aa: CASSFDQGSGAFF

j_gene: TRBJ2-2
len: 15
v_gene: TRBV12-3/TRBV12-4
CDR3aa: CASTSDRRNTGELFF

j_gene: TRBJ2-1
len: 15
v_gene: TRBV20-1
CDR3aa: CSASDGTGGSNEQFF

j_gene: TRBJ1-5
len: 13
v_gene: TRBV10-3
CDR3aa: CAISESTGGPQHF

j_gene: TRBJ2-3
len: 16
v_gene: TRBV20-1
CDR3aa: CSARPWTSGNPDTQYF

j_gene: TRBJ2-2
len: 17
v_gene: TRBV2
CDR3aa: CASSGSSVPRFTGELFF

j_gene: TRBJ1-1
len: 15
v_gene: TRBV20-1
CDR3aa: CSARDPTGGQIEAFF

j_gene: TRBJ1-2
len: 13
v_gene: TRBV6-1
CDR3aa: CASRAGLGYGYTF

j_gene: TRBJ2-3
len: 15
v_gene: TRBV30
CDR3aa: CAWGRKGGRTDTQYF

j_gene: TRBJ2-1
len: 15
v_gene: TRBV12-3/TRBV12-4
CDR3aa: CASSQSADSYNEQFF

j_gene: TRBJ1-4
len: 14
v_gene: TRBV6-1
CDR3aa: CASSPSRGGEKLFF

j_gene: TRBJ2-1
len: 18
v_gene: TRBV5-1
CDR3aa: CASSWGLIRTGGLDEQFF

j_gene: TRBJ2-2
len: 14
v_gene: TRBV20-1
CDR3aa: CSARVPGGTGELFF

j_gene: TRBJ2-1
len: 15
v_gene: TRBV10-3
CDR3aa: CAISESKGQHNEQFF

j_gene: TRBJ2-5
len: 17
v_gene: TRBV6-5
CDR3aa: CASSYSPRGGGLKTQYF

j_gene: TRBJ2-1
len: 11
v_gene: TRBV20-1
CDR3aa: CSANPPRGQFF

j_gene: TRBJ2-3
len: 18
v_gene: TRBV11-2
CDR3aa: CASSRLGLAGAVVDTQYF

j_gene: TRBJ2-7
len: 14
v_gene: TRBV5-1
CDR3aa: CASSLYREAYEQYF

j_gene: TRBJ2-7
len: 14
v_gene: TRBV20-1
CDR3aa: CSASGGPEKYEQYF

j_gene: TRBJ2-2
len: 14
v_gene: TRBV4-1
CDR3aa: CASSQKGLTGELFF

j_gene: TRBJ2-3
len: 16
v_gene: TRBV18
CDR3aa: CASSPFLAGGEDTQYF

j_gene: TRBJ2-7
len: 14
v_gene: TRBV4-2
CDR3aa: CASSQGDRGGEQYF

j_gene: TRBJ1-2
len: 16
v_gene: TRBV4-2
CDR3aa: CASSQDYRDRNYGYTF

j_gene: TRBJ1-1
len: 14
v_gene: TRBV5-5
CDR3aa: CASSLTSLNTEAFF

j_gene: TRBJ2-3
len: 15
v_gene: TRBV10-3
CDR3aa: CAISAGLIGGDTQYF

j_gene: TRBJ2-3
len: 17
v_gene: TRBV5-1
CDR3aa: CASSSGLAGAYRNTQYF

j_gene: TRBJ2-2
len: 15
v_gene: TRBV5-1
CDR3aa: CASSLGQGNVGELFF

j_gene: TRBJ2-1
len: 17
v_gene: TRBV20-1
CDR3aa: CSATTPDPSGSYNEQFF

j_gene: TRBJ2-5
len: 15
v_gene: TRBV28
CDR3aa: CASRVSQPYQETQYF

j_gene: TRBJ2-3
len: 17
v_gene: TRBV4-3
CDR3aa: CASSHQTTSDPTDTQYF

j_gene: TRBJ2-1
len: 19
v_gene: TRBV20-1
CDR3aa: CSARDKKSELVLYYNEQFF

j_gene: TRBJ2-3
len: 19
v_gene: TRBV20-1
CDR3aa: CSARDPPSSGDPFTDTQYF

j_gene: TRBJ1-2
len: 12
v_gene: TRBV7-6
CDR3aa: CASSSGQDGYTF